This T cell receptor (beta chain) originates from a study of T-cell memory formation after mild COVID-19. TCRdb fed the 5' RACE reads into MiXCR, producing one record per CDR3 protein. The sample has 92,000 or so distinct CDR3 sequences; about 13% are singletons. The CDR3 is 16 residues long. CDR1 is SEHNR and CDR2 is FQNEAQ in the germline V gene (reference sequence). V lost 0 bases to trimming and J lost 4 bases, with 16 bases between them. There are a few counts of this clonotype. The sequenced sample was PBMCs or a T cell subset sorted from them (not recorded which). This TCR was sampled from an adult woman who had mild COVID-19 (a few samples of this study predate the infection). Cell type and time point are not known. The chain couples TRBV7-9 to TRBJ2-7, with D perhaps matching TRBD2 (5 bases). CDR3 sequence: CASSLAGDPALYEQYF. In DNA, the CDR3 is TGTGCCAGCAGCTTAGCCGGGGATCCAGCCCTTTACGAGCAGTACTTC. The whole variable domain, remainder taken from reference TRBV7-9 and TRBJ2-7, is DTGVSQNPRHKITKRGQNVTFRCDPISEHNRLYWYRQTLGQGPEFLTYFQNEAQLEKSRLLSDRFSAERPKGSFSTLEIQRTEQGDSAMYLCASSLAGDPALYEQYFGPGTRLTVT.